Below are 25 T cell receptor beta chains sequenced from a single sample in a study of T cell clonotyping in hematopoietic cell transplantation. Only in-frame clones appear in the TCRdb table, and some are missing; sequencing was by immunoSEQ multiplex PCR. The profile shows 1,000 or so clones, almost 95% of them singletons. The specimen comprised PBMCs, sampled 180 days after allogeneic stem cell transplant. These TCRs come from a male patient aged 45-59 years who had an allogeneic stem cell transplant from a related donor, so T cells may come from the graft donor. Some clones in this sample may be carry-over from other donors' samples.

The chain combines TRBV6-1 with TRBJ2-5; TRBD2 matches at 11 bases. CDR1 is MNHNS and CDR2 is SASEGT in the germline V gene. This CDR3 comprises 15 residues. With V trimmed by 2 bases and J by 2 bases, 1 base remained unmatched. CDR3 nucleotide sequence: TGTGCCAGCAGTGAAATAGCGGGGGGGCAAGAGACCCAGTACTTC. Residues: CASSEIAGGQETQYF.

The chain carries TRBV5-1 and TRBJ1-4, with 8 nucleotides matching TRBD1. The CDR3 contains 15 residues. Germline V gene sequence: CDR1 SGHRS, CDR2 YFSETQ. J was trimmed by 8 bases and V by 4 bases; bases with no gene match: 10. The CDR3 DNA reads as TGCGCCAGCAGCACGCAAGGACAGGGTGAGGAAAAACTGTTTTTT. Amino acids: CASSTQGQGEEKLFF.

The genes are TRBV27 and TRBJ2-5; D is perhaps TRBD1 (5 bases). The CDR3 spans 15 residues. The germline CDR1 and CDR2 sequences are MNHEY and SMNVEV (reference sequence). The V end was cut by 4 bases, the J end by 5 bases, with 17 bases between. The CDR3 spells CASSSGHPGPETQYF. In DNA form, the CDR3 reads TGTGCCAGCAGTTCAGGACACCCCGGGCCTGAGACCCAGTACTTC.

The CDR3 protein is CASSSTDNYGYTF. CDR3 bases: TGTGCCAGCAGTTCTACCGACAACTATGGCTACACCTTC. The rearrangement joins TRBV6-5 to TRBJ1-2; D not resolved. Trimming cost V 4 bases and J 2 bases, with 8 bases left between them. The CDR3 consists of 13 residues. Germline CDR1 reads MNHEY; CDR2 reads SVGAGI.

The chain carries TRBV9 and TRBJ2-7; D tentatively fits TRBD1 or TRBD2 (5 bases each). Per the germline V gene, CDR1 is SGDLS and CDR2 is YYNGEE. The CDR3 sequence is 14 residues long. V gave up 3 bases and J gave up 5 bases, with 15 bases separating them. Here the CDR3 DNA reads TGTGCCAGCAGCGGAGAGGGGAATTACAACGAGCAGTACTTC. It is translated as CASSGEGNYNEQYF.

This clone has a single count. This sequence joins TRBV29-1 and TRBJ2-3, with TRBD1 identical over 8 bases. V lost 7 bases, J lost 1 base, and 1 base stayed unmatched. The CDR3 is made up of 12 amino acids. The germline V gene encodes CDR1 SQVTM and CDR2 ANQGSEA. The CDR3 nucleotides read TGCAGCGCGGGACAGGGCACAGATACGCAGTATTTT. It codes for CSAGQGTDTQYF.

This clone was detected only once. The gene calls are TRBV18 and TRBJ2-2, with no clear D. The germline V gene has CDR1 KGHSH and CDR2 LQKENI. V was shortened by 4 bases and J by 0 bases, with 12 bases between the two germline ends. The CDR3 runs to 16 residues. The CDR3 loop reads CASSQIPPPNTGELFF. The CDR3, as DNA: TGTGCCAGCTCACAGATTCCTCCGCCGAACACCGGGGAGCTGTTTTTT.

The chain couples TRBV28 to TRBJ2-1; D remains unclear. The CDR3 has 11 residues. Trimming took 3 bases from V and 8 from J, leaving 5 bases between them. Germline V lookup: CDR1 MDHEN, CDR2 SYDVKM. CDR3 sequence: CASSLVHEQFF. CDR3 nucleotide sequence: TGTGCCAGCAGTTTGGTTCATGAGCAGTTCTTC.

This chain joins TRBV4-1 and TRBJ2-1, with unresolved D. CDR1 is MGHRA, CDR2 YSYEKL, per germline. Between the trimmed V and J ends, which lost 1 base and 2 bases, there was a span of 12 bases. This CDR3 spans 16 amino acids. The CDR3 sequence is CASSQVNLVTYNEQFF. For the CDR3, the DNA is TGCGCCAGCAGCCAAGTAAATCTCGTCACCTACAATGAGCAGTTCTTC.

The chain uses TRBV19 and TRBJ1-1; D gene uncertain. CDR3 length: 18 amino acids. The V gene's germline CDR1 is LNHDA and CDR2 SQIVND (reference sequence). Trimming left V 3 bases short and J 0 bases short, with 20 bases between. The DNA of the CDR3 is TGTGCCAGTAGTATTGGGTCCAGGACGACTAGGTTGAACACTGAAGCTTTCTTT. Protein sequence: CASSIGSRTTRLNTEAFF.

The chain couples TRBV19 to TRBJ2-1, with TRBD1 matching over 9 bases. The CDR3 extends over 17 amino acids. The germline V gene encodes CDR1 LNHDA and CDR2 SQIVND (reference sequence). J gave up 2 bases and V 7 bases, and 12 bases lay outside the gene matches. CDR3 in amino acids: CASTPLPGQGTYNEQFF. CDR3 DNA sequence: TGTGCCAGTACCCCCCTCCCCGGACAGGGGACCTACAATGAGCAGTTCTTC. Full variable domain (remainder filled in from reference TRBV19 and TRBJ2-1): DGGITQSPKYLFRKEGQNVTLSCEQNLNHDAMYWYRQDPGQGLRLIYYSQIVNDFQKGDIAEGYSVSREKKESFPLTVTSAQKNPTAFYLCASTPLPGQGTYNEQFFGPGTRLTVL.

The rearrangement links TRBV19 to TRBJ2-7, with TRBD1 as a possible D gene (7 bases). Germline V gene data show CDR1 as LNHDA and CDR2 as SQIVND (reference sequence). Trimming took 3 bases from V and 1 from J, leaving 13 bases between them. CDR3 length equals 15 residues. The chain's CDR3 is CASSISAGGSYEQYF. CDR3 DNA: TGTGCCAGTAGTATTTCGGCAGGGGGGTCCTACGAGCAGTACTTC.

The chain employs TRBV10-3 and TRBJ2-5; D unclear. With 3 bases removed from V and 1 base from J, the gap between germline ends came to 9 bases. The germline V gene has CDR1 ENHRY and CDR2 SYGVKD. The CDR3 extends over 14 amino acids. The CDR3 loop reads CAISESRPQETQYF. The CDR3 DNA reads TGTGCCATCAGTGAATCTAGGCCCCAAGAGACCCAGTACTTC.

The CDR3 loop is CASSPEDQGKNTEAFF. The DNA for the CDR3 is TGTGCCAGCTCACCAGAGGACCAGGGTAAGAACACTGAAGCTTTCTTT. The V call is TRBV18, the J call TRBJ1-1, with D possibly matching TRBD1 (5 bases). The germline CDR1 and CDR2 sequences are KGHSH and LQKENI. The V and J ends lost 2 bases and 1 base respectively, with 14 bases between them. The CDR3 extends over 16 amino acids.

The chain employs TRBV7-2 and TRBJ2-1, with TRBD2 matching over 7 bases. Germline V lookup: CDR1 SGHTA, CDR2 FQGNSA. J gave up 5 bases and V 0 bases, and 7 bases lay outside the gene matches. The CDR3 is 16 amino acids. The CDR3 DNA reads as TGTGCCAGCAGCTTAGCCGGACTAGGCGCTGACAATGAGCAGTTCTTC. Amino acid sequence: CASSLAGLGADNEQFF.

V usage is TRBV27 and J usage is TRBJ2-7; D not certain. This CDR3 is 13 amino acids long. Trimming stripped 4 bases from V and 2 bases from J, with 9 bases between. Per the germline V gene, CDR1 is MNHEY and CDR2 is SMNVEV (reference sequence). CDR3: CASSYSVAYEQYF. CDR3 DNA sequence: TGTGCCAGCAGTTACTCAGTAGCCTACGAGCAGTACTTC.

The V call is TRBV2, the J call TRBJ2-1, with D unclear. Trimming left V 4 bases short and J 3 bases short, with 7 bases between. CDR1 is SNHLY and CDR2 is FYNNEI in the germline V gene. This CDR3 contains 13 residues. The DNA of the CDR3 is TGTGCCAGCAGTGTAGCCAGCTACAATGAGCAGTTCTTC. Protein: CASSVASYNEQFF.

The chain joins TRBV6-4 to TRBJ2-3; unclear D gene. CDR1 is MRHNA, CDR2 SNTAGT, per germline. With 0 bases removed from V and 2 bases from J, the gap between germline ends came to 3 bases. The CDR3 is made up of 13 amino acids. In DNA, the CDR3 is TGTGCCAGCAGTGACTCTAACACAGATACGCAGTATTTT. It translates to CASSDSNTDTQYF.

The chain joins TRBV9 to TRBJ2-7; TRBD1 is a possible D gene (7 bases). V was pared by 3 bases and J by 6 bases, with 13 bases between. Germline lookup yields CDR1 SGDLS and CDR2 YYNGEE. The CDR3 has 13 residues. CDR3 nucleotide sequence: TGTGCCAGCAGCGCCTACAGGGGAGGCGAGCAGTACTTC. It translates to CASSAYRGGEQYF.

V usage is TRBV7-2 and J usage is TRBJ2-5; TRBD2 matches 11 bases. The CDR3 runs to 16 residues. Germline CDR1 is SGHTA and CDR2 is FQGNSA. V was pared by 4 bases and J by 4 bases, with 8 bases of the junction left unmatched. CDR3: CASSYSGRAQGETQYF. The CDR3, as DNA: TGTGCCAGCAGCTATAGCGGGAGGGCCCAGGGAGAGACCCAGTACTTC. The variable domain in full, with the rest retrieved from reference TRBV7-2 and TRBJ2-5, is GAGVSQSPSNKVTEKGKDVELRCDPISGHTALYWYRQSLGQGLEFLIYFQGNSAPDKSGLPSDRFSAERTGGSVSTLTIQRTQQEDSAVYLCASSYSGRAQGETQYFGPGTRLLVL.

This clone has just one count. The genes are TRBV2 and TRBJ2-6; D may be TRBD1 (5 bases). The CDR3 is 17 amino acids. Deletions cut 4 bases from V and 0 bases from J, with 13 bases between. The V gene's germline CDR1 is SNHLY and CDR2 FYNNEI. CDR3 in amino acids: CASSVRVTISGANVLTF. CDR3 nucleotides: TGTGCCAGCAGTGTCAGGGTTACTATCTCTGGGGCCAACGTCCTGACTTTC.

The genes are TRBV7-2 and TRBJ2-5; D is uncertain. The ends were cut back, 2 bases at V and 4 bases at J, with 11 bases in the middle. CDR1 is SGHTA and CDR2 is FQGNSA in the germline V gene. The CDR3 sequence is 14 residues long. The CDR3 sequence is CASSLKRVRETQYF. CDR3 DNA sequence: TGTGCCAGCAGCTTAAAGAGAGTGCGAGAGACCCAGTACTTC.

This chain connects TRBV4-2 to TRBJ2-7; 7 nucleotides agree with TRBD2. The CDR3 length is 16 residues. Germline CDR1 LGHNA, CDR2 YNFKEQ. The V segment lost 0 bases and the J segment 3 bases; nucleotides outside the gene matches: 8. CDR3 residues: CASSQDPAGYVYEQYF. In DNA, the CDR3 is TGTGCCAGCAGCCAAGACCCAGCGGGATACGTCTACGAGCAGTACTTC.

V and J are TRBV30 and TRBJ1-4; TRBD1 aligns across 8 bases. This CDR3 is built from 15 residues. Per germline, CDR1 GTSNPN and CDR2 SVGIG (reference sequence). V gave up 0 bases and J gave up 8 bases; unmatched junction bases: 8. The CDR3 DNA reads as TGTGCCTGGAGTGTACCAGGACAGGGTTGGGAAAAACTGTTTTTT. It yields the protein CAWSVPGQGWEKLFF. Filled out from reference TRBV30 and TRBJ1-4, the complete variable domain reads SQTIHQWPATLVQPVGSPLSLECTVEGTSNPNLYWYRQAAGRGLQLLFYSVGIGQISSEVPQNLSASRPQDRQFILSSKKLLLSDSGFYLCAWSVPGQGWEKLFFGSGTQLSVL.

This chain links TRBV9 with TRBJ2-2; TRBD1 matches at 9 bases. With 0 bases clipped from V and 4 bases from J, the junction kept 1 base outside the gene matches. This CDR3 comprises 15 residues. Germline values: CDR1 SGDLS, CDR2 YYNGEE. CDR3 residues: CASSVETGGTGELFF. DNA for the CDR3: TGTGCCAGCAGCGTAGAGACAGGGGGCACCGGGGAGCTGTTTTTT.